This TCR beta chain was identified during a study of cytomegalovirus exposure and HLA in healthy donors. This clone occurred a few times. V shed 4 bases and J 5 bases; nucleotides not matched to a gene: 9. CDR1 is MGHRA, CDR2 YSYEKL, per germline. This CDR3 is built from 15 residues. 13 Jbeta primers and 60 Vbeta primers were used for the PCR. Produced via immunoSEQ multiplex PCR; TCRdb's table is partial and in-frame only. The sample holds approximately 150,000 clones, about 72% seen once. This TCR was recovered from a man in his sixties in good health and CMV-seronegative. The rearrangement joins TRBV4-1 to TRBJ2-5; 8 bases are shared with TRBD1. Input material: PBMCs. The CDR3 sequence: CASSPGRGQGETQYF. DNA for the CDR3: TGCGCCAGCAGCCCAGGCAGGGGGCAAGGGGAGACCCAGTACTTC.